This T cell receptor (beta chain) is from a study of post-analysis software for immune sequencing data. For the study at large: The disease courses covered relapsing-remitting, secondary progressive and progressive-relapsing multiple sclerosis.

Study conclusions and caveats: There were several TRBV segments more frequent in patients than controls, and TRBV5-6, TRBV5-1 and TRBV20-1 were among them. A significant reduction in normalized Chao1 diversity was observed in multiple sclerosis patients versus controls. Samples made in the same batch grouped tightly together by F measure.

TCR beta cDNA libraries had unique molecular identifiers. The T cell input of roughly 0.9 to 11 million gave roughly 460,000 cDNA molecules. MiXCR, run by TCRdb on the PCR reads, gives a single entry per CDR3 protein. The table includes roughly 870,000 distinct CDR3 sequences, roughly half detected once. From germline, CDR1 is SGHTA and CDR2 FQGTGA. Trimming took 5 bases from V and 1 from J, leaving 11 bases between them. The CDR3 sequence is 15 residues long. This clonotype was counted ten times or more. Its target is unknown. This TCR was sampled from a girl aged 5-17 years with multiple sclerosis. What was sequenced was blood. The V and J genes are TRBV7-3 and TRBJ2-2, with TRBD1 as a possible D gene (5 bases). This chain's CDR3 is CASSRNTGNTGELFF. In nucleotides, the CDR3 is TGTGCCAGCAGCCGCAACACAGGGAACACCGGGGAGCTGTTTTTT.